Reported below is one TCR beta chain. This clone was counted between two and nine times. Its antigen has not been determined. No qualities accompany the bases; no much larger clone lies one base away. The data originate from a study of cytomegalovirus exposure and HLA in healthy donors (dated 2017 in TCRdb). Regarding the study in general: The 550 to 750 repertoires of the first cohort and the approximately 110 validation repertoires were produced on the same platform, according to a later analysis. The study aimed to test whether signatures of past pathogen exposure could be identified by cataloging public T cell receptors. Besides the first cohort of 550 to 750 subjects, a separate validation cohort made up of roughly 120 different subjects was used. High-throughput TCR immunosequencing, statistical association of individual TCRs with disease status, and machine learning were combined to predict cytomegalovirus infection status.

Reading from cysteine to phenylalanine, the CDR3 counts 12 amino acids. Only the CDR3 portion is preserved as DNA: 36 bases, with reading frame beginning at the first base. For CDR1 and CDR2, the germline V gene lists MGHRA and YSYEKL. V is clipped by 4 bases and J by 5 bases, and the sequence between their germline boundaries is 8 bases long. The donors were included in the validation cohort of 100 to 150 subjects, a group kept apart from the roughly 700-subject first cohort. Findings and caveats that apply to the study as a whole: A few of the identified cytomegalovirus-associated TCR beta chains were confirmed in vitro to be specific for cytomegalovirus antigens. In a later analysis, TCRs clustered in the first cohort were found to also tend to co-occur in the approximately 110 validation repertoires, with 94% of cluster scores above 0. The validation cohort had no HLA typing available for a later analysis, so co-occurrence within that cohort was assessed over all 120 or so repertoires. While some public TCRs were present in many individuals, most TCR sequences turned up only very rarely across donors. The authors suggested that the approach could potentially be generalized to other disease states and immunological phenotypes. Cytomegalovirus status was reported to be diagnosed by the classifier with high specificity and sensitivity in both the original and validation cohorts. In the study, 150 to 200 TCR beta chains were listed as associated with cytomegalovirus.

The method behind the library was the immunoSEQ multiplex PCR assay. In the authors' own workflow: A statistical classification framework was built for diagnosing cytomegalovirus status from the catalog of TCR beta chain sequences. The table was pulled from immuneACCESS by TCRdb, which kept in-frame rearrangements only. Such tables lose some clones; where checked, under half of the loss comes from unresolved V genes, and the rest has no known cause. D and trimming come from the DNA, and the V and J calls and clone size come from that table. Across this sample there are under 400,000 clones, with about nine tenths seen only once. The top ten clones comprise 0.65% to 0.95% of the sample.

The rearrangement combines TRBV4-1 with TRBJ2-5; no D segment can be confidently identified. The receptor was derived from a woman aged 18-29 years in good health and CMV-seronegative. Source material: PBMCs. The CDR3 sequence is CASSLDGETQYF. Here is the DNA: TGCGCCAGCAGCCTCGACGGGGAGACCCAGTACTTC.